A single sample gave rise to the 20 T cell receptor beta chains below, sequenced in a study of blood T cell repertoires in COVID-19 (TCRdb year 2020). Library creation used the immunoSEQ multiplex PCR assay. TCRdb retrieved this table from immuneACCESS and kept in-frame rearrangements only. Not all clones are present; in checked studies, unresolved V genes account for under half, and no reason is known for the remainder. Across this sample there are 30,000 to 35,000 clones, with around nine tenths seen only once. The leading ten clones occupy roughly an eighth of the sample. The sample consisted of peripheral blood. The origin of the receptors is a human donor in a cohort sampled during active COVID-19.

V usage is TRBV19 and J usage is TRBJ1-1, with TRBD1 matching 8 bases. The CDR3 runs 15 residues. V shed 4 bases and J 0 bases; nucleotides not matched to a gene: 4. Germline assignment: CDR1 LNHDA and CDR2 SQIVND (reference sequence). In DNA, the CDR3 is TGTGCCAGTAGTACCACGGACAGGGTGAACACTGAAGCTTTCTTT. Its protein is CASSTTDRVNTEAFF.

CDR3 loop: CAWTRGLAGDNEQFF. The DNA of the CDR3 is TGTGCCTGGACCCGCGGACTAGCGGGGGACAATGAGCAGTTCTTC. The V call is TRBV30, the J call TRBJ2-1, with 13 positions matching TRBD2. V lost 4 bases to trimming and J lost 5 bases; unmatched junction nucleotides: 5. The CDR3 consists of 15 residues. CDR1 is GTSNPN, CDR2 SVGIG, per germline (reference sequence). The whole variable domain, remainder taken from reference TRBV30 and TRBJ2-1, is SQTIHQWPATLVQPVGSPLSLECTVEGTSNPNLYWYRQAAGRGLQLLFYSVGIGQISSEVPQNLSASRPQDRQFILSSKKLLLSDSGFYLCAWTRGLAGDNEQFFGPGTRLTVL.

V usage is TRBV4-2 and J usage is TRBJ1-1, with TRBD1 matching 8 bases. The V and J ends lost 4 bases and 0 bases, in that order; junction bases with no gene match: 4. CDR1 is LGHNA and CDR2 is YNFKEQ in the germline V gene. The CDR3 totals 15 residues. The CDR3 loop is CASSPGQGMNTEAFF. CDR3 in DNA: TGTGCCAGCAGCCCAGGACAGGGCATGAACACTGAAGCTTTCTTT.

The chain carries TRBV7-6 and TRBJ2-1, with D possibly being TRBD2 (6 bases). CDR1 SGHVS and CDR2 FNYEAQ come from the germline V gene. The CDR3 contains 15 residues. Trimming cost V 6 bases and J 8 bases, with 20 bases left between them. As DNA, the CDR3 is TGTGCCAGCAGTTATACTAGCTCCAGAAGGGATGAGCAGTTCTTC. It codes for CASSYTSSRRDEQFF.

This clone turned up a few times. The chain employs TRBV18 and TRBJ2-1; TRBD1 aligns across 10 bases. The CDR3 runs 15 residues. V was pared by 5 bases and J by 2 bases, with 3 bases of the junction left unmatched. Germline-derived CDR1 and CDR2 are KGHSH and LQKENI. The chain's CDR3 is CASSGDRGTYNEQFF. CDR3 nucleotide sequence: TGTGCCAGCTCAGGGGACAGGGGCACCTACAATGAGCAGTTCTTC.

The chain links TRBV4-1 to TRBJ2-6; the D gene is possibly TRBD2 (5 bases). The CDR3 spans 17 residues. The V gene lost 4 bases and the J gene lost 0 bases, with 13 bases spanning the gap. In germline, CDR1 is MGHRA, CDR2 YSYEKL. The chain's CDR3 is CASSPQARGSGANVLTF. CDR3 nucleotide sequence: TGCGCCAGCAGCCCCCAAGCCCGGGGCTCTGGGGCCAACGTCCTGACTTTC.

The chain is built from TRBV24-1 and TRBJ2-6; TRBD1 matches 8 bases. CDR1 is KGHDR and CDR2 is SFDVKD in the germline V gene. The V segment lost 4 bases and the J segment 4 bases; nucleotides outside the gene matches: 5. This CDR3 is 16 amino acids long. CDR3 loop: CATSDQTGAGANVLTF. The CDR3 region has the DNA TGTGCCACCAGTGACCAGACAGGGGCAGGGGCCAACGTCCTGACTTTC.

The chain is built from TRBV3-1 (or the pseudogene TRBV3-2) and TRBJ2-1, with D uncertain. This CDR3 spans 15 amino acids. V lost 1 base and J lost 0, with 7 bases in between. Looked up from germline, CDR1 is LGHDT and CDR2 is YNNKEL (reference sequence). The CDR3 loop is CASSQVGNSYNEQFF. CDR3 DNA sequence: TGTGCCAGCAGCCAAGTGGGCAACTCCTACAATGAGCAGTTCTTC.

The chain is built from TRBV7-9 and TRBJ1-1, with 9 nucleotides matching TRBD1. V was pared by 7 bases and J by 0 bases, with 3 bases of the junction left unmatched. This CDR3 is built from 14 residues. CDR1 SEHNR and CDR2 FQNEAQ come from the germline V gene (reference sequence). The CDR3 here is CASNDRGMNTEAFF. CDR3 coding DNA: TGTGCCAGCAACGACAGGGGGATGAACACTGAAGCTTTCTTT.

The chain carries TRBV29-1 and TRBJ1-1, with a tentative D call TRBD1 (6 bases). This CDR3 is built from 13 residues. The V end lost 4 bases, the J end lost 5 bases, and 14 bases lay between the germline ends. Germline CDR1 and CDR2: SQVTM and ANQGSEA. DNA for the CDR3: TGCAGCGTTGTAGCAGGGGATGGGACTGAAGCTTTCTTT. Its protein product is CSVVAGDGTEAFF.

V is TRBV18 and J is TRBJ2-1; 12 positions agree with TRBD2. The CDR3 consists of 19 residues. J was trimmed by 15 bases and V by 3 bases; bases with no gene match: 24. CDR1 and CDR2 (germline): KGHSH, LQKENI. The CDR3 nucleotides read TGTGCCAGCTCACCTACAACTGGGACTAGCGGGCTGTCGGGGGATCGTAGGTTCTTC. Protein: CASSPTTGTSGLSGDRRFF.

The gene calls are TRBV15 and TRBJ2-7, with a weak D call TRBD2 (5 bases). The length of the CDR3 is 17 residues. The V gene's germline CDR1 is LNHNV and CDR2 YYDKDF (reference sequence). V dropped 0 bases and J dropped 0 bases, with 15 bases sitting between them. The CDR3 coding sequence is TGTGCCACCAGCAGAGATCAAGCCGCACTAGACTCCTACGAGCAGTACTTC. It translates to CATSRDQAALDSYEQYF.

The chain combines TRBV3-1 (or the pseudogene TRBV3-2) with TRBJ2-1; perhaps TRBD2 as D (5 bases). The CDR3 runs 15 residues. Germline values: CDR1 LGHDT, CDR2 YNNKEL (reference sequence). Trimming removed 0 bases from V and 4 bases from J, with 10 bases in between. The CDR3 region has the DNA TGTGCCAGCAGCCAAGATGCTAGCCCATACAATGAGCAGTTCTTC. Translated: CASSQDASPYNEQFF.

This clone was recorded only once. V usage is TRBV28 and J usage is TRBJ2-7; D may be TRBD1 (6 bases). The CDR3 is 14 amino acids. Germline values: CDR1 MDHEN, CDR2 SYDVKM. Trimming left V 5 bases short and J 3 bases short, with 14 bases between. CDR3 loop: CASSTSTGYYEQYF. The CDR3 nucleotides are TGTGCCAGCAGTACTTCAACAGGGTACTACGAGCAGTACTTC. Full variable domain (rest looked up from reference TRBV28 and TRBJ2-7): DVKVTQSSRYLVKRTGEKVFLECVQDMDHENMFWYRQDPGLGLRLIYFSYDVKMKEKGDIPEGYSVSREKKERFSLILESASTNQTSMYLCASSTSTGYYEQYFGPGTRLTVT.

V gene TRBV6-5 combines with J gene TRBJ1-1; D is uncertain. Germline V lookup: CDR1 MNHEY, CDR2 SVGAGI. V was pared by 7 bases and J by 7 bases, with 22 bases between. This CDR3 spans 15 amino acids. Here the CDR3 DNA reads TGTGCCAGCACCCCACGAGGCAATGCGGTCGGTGAAGCTTTCTTT. This codes for CASTPRGNAVGEAFF.

The chain joins TRBV4-1 to TRBJ2-7, with TRBD1 matching over 12 bases. V shed 6 bases, J shed 4 bases, and the junction held 7 bases outside the gene matches. This CDR3 has 15 residues. Germline V lookup: CDR1 MGHRA, CDR2 YSYEKL. The CDR3: CASSPGTGGLYEQYF. The CDR3 region has the DNA TGCGCCAGCAGTCCCGGGACAGGGGGCCTGTACGAGCAGTACTTC.

The rearrangement uses TRBV19 and TRBJ1-1; 7 bases are a match to TRBD1. The germline V gene has CDR1 LNHDA and CDR2 SQIVND (reference sequence). The CDR3 totals 14 residues. J lost 0 bases, V lost 5 bases, and 3 bases had no gene match. DNA for the CDR3: TGTGCCAGTAGTCGACAGGGCATGAACACTGAAGCTTTCTTT. Protein sequence: CASSRQGMNTEAFF.

The chain carries TRBV6-5 and TRBJ1-1, with 9 bases fitting TRBD1. CDR3 length: 15 amino acids. V lost 6 bases and J lost 6; bases outside the gene matches: 11. Germline V gene sequence: CDR1 MNHEY, CDR2 SVGAGI. CDR3 sequence (DNA): TGTGCCAGCAGCCGACCGGGACAGGGTGTTTCTGAAGCTTTCTTT. It translates to CASSRPGQGVSEAFF.

The genes are TRBV5-4 and TRBJ1-6; TRBD1 matches at 12 bases. J lost 8 bases, V lost 4 bases, and 4 bases had no gene match. This CDR3 has 15 residues. Germline lookup yields CDR1 SGHNT and CDR2 YYREEE (reference sequence). CDR3 protein: CASSGRDRGHSPLHF. As DNA, the CDR3 is TGTGCCAGCAGCGGAAGGGACAGGGGGCATTCACCCCTCCACTTT.

V gene TRBV7-9 combines with J gene TRBJ1-6; tentatively, D is TRBD1 (5 bases). Germline loops: CDR1 SEHNR, CDR2 FQNEAQ (reference sequence). This CDR3 spans 16 amino acids. The germline V and J ends were trimmed by 3 bases and 9 bases, with 18 bases remaining between them. Written as DNA, the CDR3 is TGTGCCAGCAGCTTGCGGGGCGCGGGGACGAGTTCACCCCTCCACTTT. This encodes CASSLRGAGTSSPLHF.